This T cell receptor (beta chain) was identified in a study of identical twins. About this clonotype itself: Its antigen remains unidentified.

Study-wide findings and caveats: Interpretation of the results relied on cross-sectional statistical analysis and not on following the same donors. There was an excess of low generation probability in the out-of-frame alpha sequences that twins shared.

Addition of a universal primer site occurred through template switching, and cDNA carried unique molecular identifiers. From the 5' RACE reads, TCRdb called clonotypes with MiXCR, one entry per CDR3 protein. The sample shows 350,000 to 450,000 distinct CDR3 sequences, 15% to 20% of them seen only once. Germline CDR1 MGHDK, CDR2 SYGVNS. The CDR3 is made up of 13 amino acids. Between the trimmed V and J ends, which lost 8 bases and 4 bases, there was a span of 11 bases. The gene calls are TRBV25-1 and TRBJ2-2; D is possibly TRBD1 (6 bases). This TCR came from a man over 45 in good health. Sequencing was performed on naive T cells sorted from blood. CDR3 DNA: TGTGCCAGCGCCACAGGGTCCACCGGGGAGCTGTTTTTT. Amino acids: CASATGSTGELFF.